This TCR beta chain was captured in a study of control samples from healthy donors and cancer patients. Trimming left V 0 bases short and J 4 bases short, with 13 bases between. The CDR3 contains 15 residues. Germline V CDR1 and CDR2: SGHRS, YFSETQ. Measured with immunoSEQ multiplex PCR; TCRdb has only the in-frame clones, and not every one. The sample yields about 82,000 clones, more than 70% seen once. This clonotype originated in a man aged 50-60 years in good health. The sequenced sample was blood. This chain links TRBV5-1 with TRBJ1-2; maybe TRBD1 (5 bases). The DNA for the CDR3 is TGCGCCAGCAGCTTGGGAGGGGCGCAGGGCTATGGCTACACCTTC. This sequence encodes CASSLGGAQGYGYTF.